This TCR beta chain was captured in a study of human T cells and chemical hapten exposure. On this clonotype itself: What it binds is unknown.

Blood, whole and unfractionated, served as the source for total RNA extraction. TCRdb re-called the 5' RACE reads with MiXCR, one entry per CDR3 protein. Found here are about 140,000 distinct CDR3 sequences, around 4.1% of them singletons; the top ten hold more than 1.2%. Study-level points and caveats: TCRs at a frequency above 1 in 1000 stayed unchanged with DPC sensitization.

The sequence derives from a female donor in good health.

The CDR3 reads CASSLGQGWGQPQHF. The CDR3 coding sequence is TGTGCCAGCAGCTTGGGACAGGGCTGGGGTCAGCCCCAGCATTTT. The chain couples TRBV5-5 to TRBJ1-5; 7 bases are a match to TRBD1. The CDR3 is 15 amino acids. Germline values: CDR1 SGHKS, CDR2 YYEKEE (reference sequence). V was clipped by 0 bases and J by 6 bases; unmatched bases: 6.